This TCR beta chain is drawn from a study of T cell repertoires in cytomegalovirus infection. Study context: Both CMV infection and a matching HLA type were indicated by public TCR beta signatures. Study-wide findings and caveats: Carriers of CMV and the relevant HLA type were discriminated by public TCR beta frequency. In two of eight donors, the top clonotype was HLA-C-restricted CMV-specific.

From the reads, TCRdb called clonotypes with MiXCR, one entry per CDR3 protein. This sample yields fewer than 350,000 distinct CDR3 sequences, of which 9.5% are seen a single time; 4.3% belongs to the top ten. Trimming removed 1 base at V and 8 bases at J, with 17 bases between. Germline V gene lookup returns CDR1 LGHNT and CDR2 FRNRAP. CDR3 size: 15 residues. This clonotype occurred a few times. Its specificity is unknown. The clonotype was recovered from a human donor in good health (CMV status not recorded). Some clones in this sample may be carry-over from other donors' samples. The source material was PBMCs. The V and J genes are TRBV12-5 and TRBJ1-2; D possibly corresponds to TRBD1 (5 bases). The CDR3 sequence is CASGLEAGASSGYTF. Here the CDR3 DNA reads TGTGCTAGTGGTTTGGAGGCCGGGGCAAGTAGCGGCTACACCTTC.